This T cell receptor (beta chain) was sequenced for a study of cytomegalovirus exposure and HLA in healthy donors. General observations from the study: Confirmation in vitro established that three CMV-associated chains were specific for CMV antigens. There were reportedly fewer N-insertions in an Asian-associated ancestry cluster than the approximately 670-donor mean, in a later analysis.

V was pared by 1 base and J by 4 bases, with 5 bases of the junction left unmatched. The CDR3 extends over 16 amino acids. The germline V gene encodes CDR1 SGHTA and CDR2 FQGNSA. The PCR had 60 Vbeta and 13 Jbeta primers. Produced via immunoSEQ multiplex PCR; TCRdb's table is partial and in-frame only. This sample carries 130,000 or so clones, 60% to 80% of them seen once, and the ten largest clones take 1.5% to 2%. Comment on this clone: Its antigen is unknown.

Sequences were obtained from PBMCs. This sequence originates from a female donor in good health and CMV-seronegative. The chain joins TRBV7-2 to TRBJ1-4; 8 bases are a match to TRBD1. CDR3 residues: CASSLGDRLGNEKLFF. The CDR3 DNA reads as TGTGCCAGCAGCTTAGGGGACAGGTTGGGTAATGAAAAACTGTTTTTT.